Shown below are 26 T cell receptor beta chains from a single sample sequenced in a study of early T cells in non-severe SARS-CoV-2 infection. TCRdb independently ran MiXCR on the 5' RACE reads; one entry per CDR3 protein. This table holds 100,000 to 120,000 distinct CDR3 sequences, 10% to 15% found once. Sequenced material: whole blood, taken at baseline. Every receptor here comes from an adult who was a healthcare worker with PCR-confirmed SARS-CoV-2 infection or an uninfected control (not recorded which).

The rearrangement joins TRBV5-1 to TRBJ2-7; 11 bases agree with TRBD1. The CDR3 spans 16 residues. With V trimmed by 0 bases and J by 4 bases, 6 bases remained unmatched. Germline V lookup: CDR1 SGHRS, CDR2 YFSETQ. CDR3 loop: CASSLVGQGAIYEQYF. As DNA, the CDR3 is TGCGCCAGCAGCTTGGTTGGACAGGGGGCTATATACGAGCAGTACTTC.

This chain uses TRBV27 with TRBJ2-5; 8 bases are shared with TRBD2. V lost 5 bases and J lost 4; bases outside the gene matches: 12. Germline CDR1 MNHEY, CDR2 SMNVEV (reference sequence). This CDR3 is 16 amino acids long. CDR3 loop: CASSGLSGGNPETQYF. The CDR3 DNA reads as TGTGCCAGCAGTGGTCTAAGCGGGGGCAACCCAGAGACCCAGTACTTC.

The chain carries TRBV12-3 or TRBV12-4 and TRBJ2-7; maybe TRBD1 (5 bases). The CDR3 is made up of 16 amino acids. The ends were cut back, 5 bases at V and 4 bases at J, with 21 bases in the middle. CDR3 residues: CASSPQHTKKGYEQYF. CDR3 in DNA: TGTGCCAGCAGTCCCCAACACACGAAGAAGGGGTACGAGCAGTACTTC.

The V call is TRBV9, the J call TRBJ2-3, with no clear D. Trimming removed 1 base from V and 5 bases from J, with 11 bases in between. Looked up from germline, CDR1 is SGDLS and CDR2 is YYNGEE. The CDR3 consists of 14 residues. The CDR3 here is CASSVLIGEDTQYF. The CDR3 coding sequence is TGTGCCAGCAGCGTACTGATAGGCGAAGATACGCAGTATTTT.

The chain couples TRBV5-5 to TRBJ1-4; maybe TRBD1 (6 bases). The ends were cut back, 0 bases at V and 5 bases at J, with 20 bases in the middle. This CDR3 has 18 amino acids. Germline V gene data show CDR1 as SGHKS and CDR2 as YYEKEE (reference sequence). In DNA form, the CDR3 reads TGTGCCAGCAGCTTGGAAGCGGGACACCTCCTGGGAAATGAAAAACTGTTTTTT. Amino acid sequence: CASSLEAGHLLGNEKLFF.

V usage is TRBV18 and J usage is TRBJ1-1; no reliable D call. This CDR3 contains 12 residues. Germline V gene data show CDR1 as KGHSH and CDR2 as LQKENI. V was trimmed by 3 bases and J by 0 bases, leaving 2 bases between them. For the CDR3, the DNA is TGTGCCAGCTCACCCATGAACACTGAAGCTTTCTTT. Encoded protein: CASSPMNTEAFF.

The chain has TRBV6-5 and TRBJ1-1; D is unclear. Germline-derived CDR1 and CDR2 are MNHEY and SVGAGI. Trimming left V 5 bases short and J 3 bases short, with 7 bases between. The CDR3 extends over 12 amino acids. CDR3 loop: CASSRGYTEAFF. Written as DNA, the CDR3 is TGTGCCAGCAGTCGTGGGTACACTGAAGCTTTCTTT.

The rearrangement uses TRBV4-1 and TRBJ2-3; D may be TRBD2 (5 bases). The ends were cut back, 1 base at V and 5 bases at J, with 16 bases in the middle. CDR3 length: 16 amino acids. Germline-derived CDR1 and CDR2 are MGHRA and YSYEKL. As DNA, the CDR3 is TGCGCCAGCAGCCAAGGGAACTTACCTCGGGGAGATACGCAGTATTTT. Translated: CASSQGNLPRGDTQYF.

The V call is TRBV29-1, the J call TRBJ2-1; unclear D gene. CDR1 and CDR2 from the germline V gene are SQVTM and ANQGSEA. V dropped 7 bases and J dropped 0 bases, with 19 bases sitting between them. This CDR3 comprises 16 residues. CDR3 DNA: TGCAGCGCGGTTGGGGTGTCTTTAGGCTCCTACAATGAGCAGTTCTTC. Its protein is CSAVGVSLGSYNEQFF.

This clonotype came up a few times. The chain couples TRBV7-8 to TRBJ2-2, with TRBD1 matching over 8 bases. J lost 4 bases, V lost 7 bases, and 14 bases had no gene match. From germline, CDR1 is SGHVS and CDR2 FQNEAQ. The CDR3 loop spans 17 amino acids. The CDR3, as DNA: TGTGCCAGCACCTCTCGGCAAGGACAGGGAGTCACCGGGGAGCTGTTTTTT. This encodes CASTSRQGQGVTGELFF.

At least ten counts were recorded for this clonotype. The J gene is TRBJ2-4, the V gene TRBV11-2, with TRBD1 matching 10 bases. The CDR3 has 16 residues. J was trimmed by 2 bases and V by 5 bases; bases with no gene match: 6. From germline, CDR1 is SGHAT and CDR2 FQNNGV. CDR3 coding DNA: TGTGCCAGCAGCCCCGGGACAGGGGTGACCAAAAACATTCAGTACTTC. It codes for CASSPGTGVTKNIQYF.

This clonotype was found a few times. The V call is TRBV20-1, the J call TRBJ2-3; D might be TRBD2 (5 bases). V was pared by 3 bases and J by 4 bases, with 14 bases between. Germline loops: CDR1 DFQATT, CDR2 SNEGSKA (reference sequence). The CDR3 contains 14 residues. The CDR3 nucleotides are TGCAGTGCTAGGGCCGGGGTCGGCGCAGATACGCAGTATTTT. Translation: CSARAGVGADTQYF.

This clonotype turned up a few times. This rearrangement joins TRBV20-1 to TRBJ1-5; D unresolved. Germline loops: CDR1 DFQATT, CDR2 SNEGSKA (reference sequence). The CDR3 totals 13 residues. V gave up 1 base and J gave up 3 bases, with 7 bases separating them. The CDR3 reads CSARGRLNQPQHF. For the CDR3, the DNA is TGCAGTGCTAGAGGGCGCCTCAATCAGCCCCAGCATTTT.

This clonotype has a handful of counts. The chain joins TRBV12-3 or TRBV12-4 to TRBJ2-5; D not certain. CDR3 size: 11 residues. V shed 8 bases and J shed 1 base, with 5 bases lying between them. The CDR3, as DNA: TGTGCCAGCGGATCCCAAGAGACCCAGTACTTC. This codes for CASGSQETQYF.

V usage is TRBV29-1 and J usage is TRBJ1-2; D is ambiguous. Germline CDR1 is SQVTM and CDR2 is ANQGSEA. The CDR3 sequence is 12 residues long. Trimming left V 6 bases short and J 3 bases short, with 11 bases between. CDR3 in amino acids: CSVAVVDYGYTF. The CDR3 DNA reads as TGCAGCGTGGCCGTGGTGGACTATGGCTACACCTTC.

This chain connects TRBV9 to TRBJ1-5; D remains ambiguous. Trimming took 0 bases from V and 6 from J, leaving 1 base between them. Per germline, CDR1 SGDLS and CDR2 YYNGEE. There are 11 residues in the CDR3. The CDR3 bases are TGTGCCAGCAGCGTAGCTCAGCCCCAGCATTTT. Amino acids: CASSVAQPQHF.

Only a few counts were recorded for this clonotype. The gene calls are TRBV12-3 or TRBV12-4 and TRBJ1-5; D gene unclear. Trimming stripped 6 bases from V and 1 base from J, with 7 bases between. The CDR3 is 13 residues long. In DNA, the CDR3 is TGTGCCAGCAGGGGGAGAAGCAATCAGCCCCAGCATTTT. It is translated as CASRGRSNQPQHF.

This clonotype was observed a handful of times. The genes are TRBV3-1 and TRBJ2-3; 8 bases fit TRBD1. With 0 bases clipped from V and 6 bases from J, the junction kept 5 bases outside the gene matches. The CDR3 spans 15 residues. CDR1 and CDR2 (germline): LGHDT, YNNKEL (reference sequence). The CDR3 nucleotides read TGTGCCAGCAGCCAAGAAGGGACAGGCCGTGATACGCAGTATTTT. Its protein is CASSQEGTGRDTQYF.

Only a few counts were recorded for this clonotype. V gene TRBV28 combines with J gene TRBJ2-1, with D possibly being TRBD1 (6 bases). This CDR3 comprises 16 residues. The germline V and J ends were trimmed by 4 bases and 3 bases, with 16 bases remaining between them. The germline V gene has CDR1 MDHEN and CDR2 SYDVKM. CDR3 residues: CASSYYRVGVYNEQFF. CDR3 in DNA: TGTGCCAGCAGTTATTACAGGGTGGGTGTCTACAATGAGCAGTTCTTC.

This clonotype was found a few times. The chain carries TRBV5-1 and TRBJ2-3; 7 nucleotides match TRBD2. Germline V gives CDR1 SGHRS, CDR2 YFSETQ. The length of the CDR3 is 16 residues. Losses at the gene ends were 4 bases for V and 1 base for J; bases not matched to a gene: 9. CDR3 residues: CASSVGLDLGTDTQYF. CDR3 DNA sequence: TGCGCCAGCAGCGTCGGACTAGACCTCGGCACAGATACGCAGTATTTT.

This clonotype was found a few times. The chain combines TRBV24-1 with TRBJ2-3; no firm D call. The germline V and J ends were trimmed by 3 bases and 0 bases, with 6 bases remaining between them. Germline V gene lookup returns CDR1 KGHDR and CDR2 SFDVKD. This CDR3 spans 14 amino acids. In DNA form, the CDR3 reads TGTGCCACCAGTGATGCTGACAGCACAGATACGCAGTATTTT. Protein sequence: CATSDADSTDTQYF.

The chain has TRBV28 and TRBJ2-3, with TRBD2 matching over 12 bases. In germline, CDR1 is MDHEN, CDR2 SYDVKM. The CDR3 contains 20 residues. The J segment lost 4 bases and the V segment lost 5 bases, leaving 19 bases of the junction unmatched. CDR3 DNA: TGTGCCAGCAGTGCCCCTACTTCTAGCGGGAGGGCCTTAGGGTCAGATACGCAGTATTTT. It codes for CASSAPTSSGRALGSDTQYF.

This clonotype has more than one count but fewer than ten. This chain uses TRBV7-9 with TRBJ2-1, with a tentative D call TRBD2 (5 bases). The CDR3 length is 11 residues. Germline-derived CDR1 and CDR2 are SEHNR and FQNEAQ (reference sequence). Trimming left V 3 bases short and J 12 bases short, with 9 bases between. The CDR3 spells CASSFGISQFF. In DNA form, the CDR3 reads TGTGCCAGCAGCTTCGGGATATCGCAGTTCTTC.

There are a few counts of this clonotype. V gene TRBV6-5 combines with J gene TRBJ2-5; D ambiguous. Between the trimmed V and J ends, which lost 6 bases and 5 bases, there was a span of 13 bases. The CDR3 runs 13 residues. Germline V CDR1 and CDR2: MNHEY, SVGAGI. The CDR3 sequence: CASRSPGGETQYF. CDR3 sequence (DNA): TGTGCCAGCAGATCTCCCGGTGGGGAGACCCAGTACTTC.

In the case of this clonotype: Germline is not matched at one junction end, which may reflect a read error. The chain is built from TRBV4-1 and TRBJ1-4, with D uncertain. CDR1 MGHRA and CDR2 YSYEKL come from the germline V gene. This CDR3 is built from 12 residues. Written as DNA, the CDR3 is TGCGCCAGCGGCCAAGAAAATGAAAAACTGTTTTTT. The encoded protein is CASGQENEKLFF.

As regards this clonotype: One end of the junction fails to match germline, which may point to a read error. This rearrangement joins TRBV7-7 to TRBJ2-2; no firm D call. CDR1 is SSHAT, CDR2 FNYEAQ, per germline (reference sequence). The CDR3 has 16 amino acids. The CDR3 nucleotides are TGTGCTAGCAGCCCTATCGCCCTCGCGAACACCAGGGAGCTGTTTTTT. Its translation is CASSPIALANTRELFF.